The T cell receptor (beta chain) under discussion was sequenced for a study of T-cell memory formation after mild COVID-19. Looking at the study overall: TCR clusters mostly belonged to single donors.

Study-wide points: The study found balanced CD4/CD8 in clones contracting day 15 to 85 and a CD4+ lean in later expanders. Nothing confirmed that second-wave clones peaking on day 37 were specific for SARS-CoV-2.

V gave up 7 bases and J gave up 5 bases; unmatched junction bases: 7. The CDR3 length is 14 residues. The germline V gene has CDR1 DFQATT and CDR2 SNEGSKA (reference sequence). This clonotype showed up just a few times. Its specificity is not known. A 5'RACE reaction primed in the constant segment made cDNA libraries of TCR alpha and TCR beta, and these carried sample barcodes and UMIs. In TCRdb, the 5' RACE reads were re-called with MiXCR into one record per CDR3 protein. The table shows more than 450,000 distinct CDR3 sequences, with over 15% occurring only once. The sample was PBMCs or a T cell subset sorted from them (not recorded which). The chain has TRBV20-1 and TRBJ2-1; 11 bases match TRBD2. This TCR was recovered from an adult woman who had mild COVID-19 (a few samples of this study predate the infection). Cell type and time point are not known. Written as DNA, the CDR3 is TGCAGTGTCACGACTAGCGGGGTACACAATGAGCAGTTCTTC. Protein product: CSVTTSGVHNEQFF.